Below, 14 T cell receptor beta chains from the same sample are listed, as sequenced in a study. TCRdb re-analysed the 5' RACE reads in MiXCR, keeping a single row per CDR3 protein. The repertoire holds 9,500 to 12,000 distinct CDR3 sequences, with more than 40% as singletons. The sample was tumor-infiltrating naive CD4+ T cells sorted from the breast tumor. Subset here: naive CD4+ T cells, CD4+CD45RA+CD25-. Receptor source: a female donor with breast cancer.

This clonotype showed up just a few times. The chain couples TRBV6-5 to TRBJ1-5; TRBD1 is a possible D gene (5 bases). The germline gives CDR1 MNHEY, CDR2 SVGAGI. V lost 6 bases and J 3 bases, leaving 12 bases between the germline ends. The CDR3 is 14 residues long. CDR3 sequence (DNA): TGTGCCAGCAGGCCGGGGACCGTCAATCAGCCCCAGCATTTT. It is translated as CASRPGTVNQPQHF.

This clonotype was detected only a few times. The chain joins TRBV20-1 to TRBJ1-1; D possibly corresponds to TRBD1 (5 bases). The ends were cut back, 6 bases at V and 9 bases at J, with 17 bases in the middle. The germline CDR1 and CDR2 sequences are DFQATT and SNEGSKA (reference sequence). The CDR3 spans 12 residues. The DNA for the CDR3 is TGCAGTGCGGGACCGGACGTTAACAAAGCTTTCTTT. This encodes CSAGPDVNKAFF.

This clonotype was observed a few times. This chain links TRBV15 with TRBJ1-2; 9 bases align to TRBD1. The CDR3 has 13 residues. The germline V gene has CDR1 LNHNV and CDR2 YYDKDF (reference sequence). V lost 4 bases and J lost 7; bases outside the gene matches: 4. CDR3 in amino acids: CATSNPDRGGYTF. The DNA for the CDR3 is TGTGCCACCAGCAACCCGGACAGGGGTGGCTACACCTTC.

This clonotype was observed a handful of times. In DNA form, the CDR3 reads TGTGCCAGCAGCCCCAAGTTTGGGGGGACAGGGAGCTCCTACGAGCAGTACTTC. Protein: CASSPKFGGTGSSYEQYF. The chain uses TRBV7-6 and TRBJ2-7; 9 bases align to TRBD1. Trimming cost V 5 bases and J 0 bases; bases outside gene matches: 14. Germline V CDR1 and CDR2: SGHVS, FNYEAQ. This CDR3 contains 18 residues. The whole variable domain, filled in from reference TRBV7-6 and TRBJ2-7, reads GAGVSQSPRYKVTKRGQDVALRCDPISGHVSLYWYRQALGQGPEFLTYFNYEAQQDKSGLPNDRFSAERPEGSISTLTIQRTEQRDSAMYRCASSPKFGGTGSSYEQYFGPGTRLTVT.

The chain has TRBV20-1 and TRBJ2-2, with 8 bases that match TRBD2. Germline-derived CDR1 and CDR2 are DFQATT and SNEGSKA (reference sequence). The V and J ends lost 0 bases and 5 bases, in that order; junction bases with no gene match: 5. The CDR3 length is 15 residues. The CDR3, as DNA: TGCAGTGCTAGAGACTACGGGAGGGATACCGGGGAGCTGTTTTTT. As protein: CSARDYGRDTGELFF.

This clonotype has more than one count but fewer than ten. The chain links TRBV4-3 to TRBJ1-1; D ambiguous. CDR1 and CDR2 (germline): LGHNA, YSLEER. The V gene lost 1 base and the J gene lost 4 bases, with 10 bases spanning the gap. This CDR3 is 14 amino acids long. CDR3 sequence reads: CASSQVLRATEAFF. The DNA of the CDR3 is TGCGCCAGCAGCCAAGTACTAAGGGCCACTGAAGCTTTCTTT.

The CDR3 spells CASRQGYDYEQYV. The CDR3 nucleotides are TGTGCCAGCAGACAGGGATACGACTACGAGCAGTACGTC. The chain carries TRBV6-2 or TRBV6-3 and TRBJ2-7; a weak D match, TRBD1 (6 bases). The CDR3 has 13 amino acids. Germline-derived CDR1 and CDR2 are MNHEY and SVGEGT. The V gene lost 6 bases and the J gene lost 3 bases, with 12 bases spanning the gap.

This clonotype has only a few counts. The genes are TRBV6-2 or TRBV6-3 and TRBJ2-5; D gene uncertain. CDR1 MNHEY and CDR2 SVGEGT come from the germline V gene. Trimming removed 5 bases from V and 2 bases from J, with 15 bases in between. There are 15 residues in the CDR3. Here the CDR3 reads CASSNPGPQQETQYF. In nucleotides, the CDR3 is TGTGCCAGCAGTAACCCCGGACCCCAACAAGAGACCCAGTACTTC.

The chain couples TRBV10-3 to TRBJ1-5, with a weak D call TRBD1 (5 bases). CDR1 is ENHRY, CDR2 SYGVKD, per germline. V was trimmed by 4 bases and J by 4 bases, leaving 11 bases between them. The CDR3 is made up of 14 amino acids. The CDR3 protein is CAISVSRENQPQHF. The CDR3 DNA reads as TGTGCCATCAGTGTTAGCAGGGAAAATCAGCCCCAGCATTTT.

This clonotype has only a few counts. The chain recombines TRBV5-1 with TRBJ2-5; 10 positions agree with TRBD1. With V trimmed by 6 bases and J by 6 bases, 8 bases remained unmatched. The CDR3 runs 14 residues. The germline V gene encodes CDR1 SGHRS and CDR2 YFSETQ. CDR3 bases: TGCGCCAGCACGACCGGGACAGGGGAACAGACCCAGTACTTC. It translates to CASTTGTGEQTQYF.

This clonotype showed up just a few times. The rearrangement links TRBV7-9 to TRBJ2-3; 7 bases are shared with TRBD2. J lost 6 bases, V lost 3 bases, and 9 bases had no gene match. The V gene's germline CDR1 is SEHNR and CDR2 FQNEAQ (reference sequence). The CDR3 extends over 15 amino acids. CDR3 region: CASSFSGSGGDTQYF. As DNA, the CDR3 is TGTGCCAGCAGCTTTAGCGGGTCCGGGGGTGATACGCAGTATTTT.

The chain carries TRBV27 and TRBJ2-7; perhaps D is TRBD1 or TRBD2 (5 bases each). This CDR3 spans 14 amino acids. Between the trimmed V and J ends, which lost 3 bases and 0 bases, there was a span of 9 bases. The germline V gene encodes CDR1 MNHEY and CDR2 SMNVEV (reference sequence). The chain's CDR3 is CASSLGDGSYEQYF. The CDR3 nucleotides are TGTGCCAGCAGTTTGGGGGACGGCTCCTACGAGCAGTACTTC.

This clonotype showed up just a few times. This chain uses TRBV7-2 with TRBJ1-6; D is unclear. From germline, CDR1 is SGHTA and CDR2 FQGNSA. Trimming took 5 bases from V and 6 from J, leaving 8 bases between them. The CDR3 loop spans 13 amino acids. The CDR3 sequence: CASSQTINSPLHF. For the CDR3, the DNA is TGTGCCAGCAGCCAGACTATTAATTCACCCCTCCACTTT.

This clonotype has just one count. V usage is TRBV15 and J usage is TRBJ2-5; possible D gene TRBD1, 6 bases. This CDR3 is 14 amino acids long. Trimming stripped 7 bases from V and 4 bases from J, with 16 bases between. Germline V lookup: CDR1 LNHNV, CDR2 YYDKDF (reference sequence). The chain's CDR3 is CATTGARQRETQYF. CDR3 in DNA: TGTGCCACCACAGGGGCGAGACAGCGAGAGACCCAGTACTTC.